The following is a T cell receptor beta chain sequence with its context. This sample is drawn from a study of blood T cell repertoires in COVID-19. Overall study context: COVID-19 samples, acute and convalescent, were from the United States, Italy and Spain. T cells, B-cell-depleted T cells, or PBMCs provided the cDNA or gDNA that served as material.

In the source study's methods: Researchers report that nucleated cell counts were estimated from reference gene primer amplification. Sequenced by immunoSEQ multiplex PCR; TCRdb stores in-frame clones only, minus some. V, J and clone size reflect that table, while D and trimming were determined from the DNA. The sample has 50,000 to 65,000 clones; nearly 90% are singletons. The CDR3 has 12 amino acids. The source material was peripheral blood. This chain uses TRBV21-1 with TRBJ1-1. TRBV21-1 is given as a pseudogene. This clonotype was obtained from a man aged 50-59 years with active COVID-19. In DNA, the CDR3 is TGTGCCAGCAGAGATCCGGACACTGAAGCTTTCTTT. Protein product: CASRDPDTEAFF.